This is a list of T cell receptor beta chains from one sample in a study of shared clonotypes between healthy human individuals. The method was immunoSEQ multiplex PCR; TCRdb's version includes in-frame clones alone and lacks a portion of them. The table lists some 660,000 clones, about three quarters of them singletons. Sequencing was performed on memory CD4+ T cells sorted from blood. The receptors come from a woman in her twenties or thirties in good health. Both conserved end residues are part of each CDR3. D genes are given only for firm matches. Size is stated for part of the rows, as once, few or many counts, or as a class when the clone is expanded.

>TRBD2|TRBJ2-7|TRBV30|.
TGTGCCTGGAGGAGACTAGCGGGGAGCTCGCTGTACTTC
CAWRRLAGSSLYF
>.|TRBJ1-5|TRBV19|few
TGTGCCAGTAGTAGGGGTCGGGATAGCAATCAGCCCCAGCATTTT
CASSRGRDSNQPQHF
>.|TRBJ1-5|TRBV19|.
TGTGCCAGTAGTATCCAGGGTTTATCCGGTCAGCCCCAGCATTTT
CASSIQGLSGQPQHF
>.|TRBJ2-2|TRBV5-1|.
TGCGCCAGCAGCTTGGAAGGGCGTCCAAACACCGGGGAGCTGTTTTTT
CASSLEGRPNTGELFF
>.|TRBJ1-1|TRBV5-4|.
TGTGCCAGCAGCTTGGTTGTCACAGGGATCACTGAAGCTTTCTTT
CASSLVVTGITEAFF
>.|TRBJ2-5|TRBV7-9|.
TGTGCCAGCAGCTTAGCGCCCAGCCAAGAGACCCAGTACTTC
CASSLAPSQETQYF
>.|TRBJ1-5|TRBV7-9|few
TGTGCCAGCAGCCTGGCGGAGGGATTTAAGCCCCAGCATTTT
CASSLAEGFKPQHF
>TRBD2|TRBJ2-7|TRBV30|.
TGTGCCTGGAGTGGTCGGGGGGACTCCTACGAGCAGTACTTC
CAWSGRGDSYEQYF
>TRBD2|TRBJ2-1|TRBV28|.
TGTGCCACCGGACTAGCGGGAGCCTCCTCCTACAATGAGCAGTTCTTC
CATGLAGASSYNEQFF
>TRBD1|TRBJ1-3|TRBV6-5|.
TGTGCCAGCAGTAAGACAGGGGAAACTGGAAACACCATATATTTT
CASSKTGETGNTIYF
>TRBD1|TRBJ1-2|TRBV30|.
TGTGCTGGGAGAGGCCCCGGGACAGCTTATGGCTACACCTTC
CAGRGPGTAYGYTF
>TRBD1|TRBJ2-7|TRBV7-9|.
TGTGCCAGCAGGCCGCAGGGGGACCTCGCGGGGCAGTACTTC
CASRPQGDLAGQYF
>.|TRBJ1-1|TRBV19|.
TGTGCCAGTAGTCAGGGGCGGGCCACTGAAGCTTTCTTT
CASSQGRATEAFF
>.|TRBJ2-4|TRBV28|.
TGTGCCAGCAGCCTGACAGGATTTGGGAACATTCAGTACTTC
CASSLTGFGNIQYF
>.|TRBJ2-5|TRBV6-5|.
TGTGCCAGCAGCAGGGGAGGGATGGAGACCCAGTACTTC
CASSRGGMETQYF
>TRBD1|TRBJ1-5|TRBV7-6|.
TGTGCCAGCAGCTCCGGGACAGGCATCAATCAGCCCCAGCATTTT
CASSSGTGINQPQHF
>TRBD1|TRBJ2-7|TRBV11-2|.
TGTGCCAGCAGCTTAGGGGACAGGGACTACGAGCAGTACTTC
CASSLGDRDYEQYF
>.|TRBJ2-1|TRBV25-1|.
TGTGCCAGCAGCTATCGCCGGAGCTCCTACAATGAGCAGTTCTTC
CASSYRRSSYNEQFF
>.|TRBJ2-3|TRBV27|.
TGTGCCAGCAGTTTATACCAGGGTTCAGATACGCAGTATTTT
CASSLYQGSDTQYF
>.|TRBJ2-2|TRBV21-1|few
TGTGCCAGCAGCAAAGAAGCGGGAGGGGTCACCGGGGAGCTGTTTTTT
CASSKEAGGVTGELFF
>.|TRBJ1-4|TRBV2|.
TGTGCCAGCTCCTTATTTGGAGTAGGGGTCCGGGAGGTGTTTTTT
CASSLFGVGVREVFF
>TRBD2|TRBJ2-7|TRBV28|.
TGTGCCAGCAGCCCCGGGAGTAGCGGGAGTGAGGAGCAGTACTTC
CASSPGSSGSEEQYF
>TRBD2|TRBJ2-1|TRBV19|.
TGTGCCAGTAAAGGCGCTAGCGGGAGGGCAGGGTCCTACAATGAGCAGTTCTTC
CASKGASGRAGSYNEQFF
>.|TRBJ2-2|TRBV29-1|.
TGCAGCGTTCTCTTCGGACATACGAACACCGGGGAGCTGTTTTTT
CSVLFGHTNTGELFF
>TRBD2|TRBJ2-3|TRBV6-6|.
TGTGCCAGCAGATCCAGGACTAGCGGGACAGATACGCAGTATTTT
CASRSRTSGTDTQYF
>TRBD1|TRBJ1-6|TRBV27|.
TGTGCCAGCAGTCCGGACAGGGGGATAAGGGGCGCCTATAATTCACCCCTCCACTTT
CASSPDRGIRGAYNSPLHF
>TRBD2|TRBJ2-2|TRBV28|few
TGTGCCAGCAGTGGGCCAGGACTAGACGCCGGGGAGCTGTTTTTT
CASSGPGLDAGELFF
>.|TRBJ1-6|TRBV16|.
TGTGCCAGCAGCCCCAATGACTTCACACCCCTCCACTTT
CASSPNDFTPLHF
>.|TRBJ2-4|TRBV19|.
TGTGCCAGTAGTATACGGGGGAGGCCCGACCACTTC
CASSIRGRPDHF
>.|TRBJ2-1|TRBV28|.
TGTGCCAGCAGTGCAGGGGGAGGGGGCTACAATGAGCAGTTCTTC
CASSAGGGGYNEQFF
>.|TRBJ2-7|TRBV10-2|once
TGCGCCAGCCGGAGAGGGGAGAGGTCCTACGAGCAGTACTTC
CASRRGERSYEQYF
>TRBD2|TRBJ2-1|TRBV19|.
TGTGCCAGTAGCCATTCCCAATTGACTAGCGGACGACACAATGAGCAGTTCTTC
CASSHSQLTSGRHNEQFF
>.|TRBJ2-1|TRBV11-2|many
TGTGCCAGCAGCTTAGATATAGGCTACAATGAGCAGTTCTTC
CASSLDIGYNEQFF
>TRBD1|TRBJ1-4|TRBV2|.
TGTGCCAGCAGTGAAGCGGGGACAGGCGGTGAAAAACTGTTTTTT
CASSEAGTGGEKLFF
>.|TRBJ1-5|TRBV7-3|.
TGTGCCAGCAGCTCCTACAGGGATAATCAGCCCCAGCATTTT
CASSSYRDNQPQHF
>TRBD1|TRBJ1-2|TRBV5-4|few
TGTGCCAGCAGTCCAGGGGGAGCTAACTATGGCTACACCTTC
CASSPGGANYGYTF
>.|TRBJ2-7|TRBV15|many
TGTGCCACCAGCAGAGAAAGAACTAGCTCGGTCTACGAGCAGTACTTC
CATSRERTSSVYEQYF
>TRBD2|TRBJ2-3|TRBV19|.
TGTGCCAGTAGTATACTAGCGGGAGCTGGAGATACGCAGTATTTT
CASSILAGAGDTQYF
>TRBD1|TRBJ2-3|TRBV4-1|.
TGCGCCAGCAGCCGAGCCGGGACAGGGGGCTGGGGAGATACGCAGTATTTT
CASSRAGTGGWGDTQYF